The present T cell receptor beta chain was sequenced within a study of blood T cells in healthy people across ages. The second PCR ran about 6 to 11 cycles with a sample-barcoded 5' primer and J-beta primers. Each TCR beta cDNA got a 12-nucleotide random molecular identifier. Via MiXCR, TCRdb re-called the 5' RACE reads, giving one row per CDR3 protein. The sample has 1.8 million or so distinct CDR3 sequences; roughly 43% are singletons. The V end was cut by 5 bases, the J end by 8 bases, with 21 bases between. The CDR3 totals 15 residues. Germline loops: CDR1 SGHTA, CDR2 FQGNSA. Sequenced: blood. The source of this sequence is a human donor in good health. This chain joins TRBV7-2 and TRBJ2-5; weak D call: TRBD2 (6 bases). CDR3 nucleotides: TGTGCCAGCAGCACTAGGGACCGCCTGGGGGGAACCCAGTACTTC. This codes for CASSTRDRLGGTQYF.